Presented here are 18 T cell receptor beta chains from one specimen sequenced in a study of cytomegalovirus exposure and HLA in healthy donors. The PCR employed 60 Vbeta primers together with 13 Jbeta primers. TCRdb's table, derived via immunoSEQ multiplex PCR, lists solely in-frame clones and lacks some. Here the sample spans fewer than 80,000 clones, under 70% being singletons. The sample consisted of PBMCs. Source of these receptors: a woman between 45 and 60 years old in good health and CMV-seropositive.

The chain's CDR3 is CASSILTGRSNQPQHF. CDR3 nucleotides: TGTGCCAGCAGCATCTTGACAGGGAGAAGCAATCAGCCCCAGCATTTT. The chain joins TRBV5-6 to TRBJ1-5, with 7 bases matching TRBD1. The ends lost 4 bases at V and 1 base at J; junction bases unmatched: 8. This CDR3 is 16 amino acids long. Germline V gene data show CDR1 as SGHDT and CDR2 as YYEEEE.

The rearrangement links TRBV6-5 to TRBJ1-2, with TRBD1 as a possible D gene (5 bases). This CDR3 is 15 amino acids long. CDR1 and CDR2 (germline): MNHEY, SVGAGI. V was shortened by 7 bases and J by 5 bases, with 20 bases between the two germline ends. The CDR3 DNA sequence: TGTGCCAGCACGCGCTCCGGGGGTCCTGATTATGGCTACACCTTC. Amino acid sequence: CASTRSGGPDYGYTF.

This chain connects TRBV4-1 to TRBJ2-1; TRBD1 agrees at 7 bases. The CDR3 covers 15 residues. Per the germline V gene, CDR1 is MGHRA and CDR2 is YSYEKL. V dropped 3 bases and J dropped 0; count of bases not matched to a gene: 2. The CDR3 nucleotides read TGCGCCAGCAGCCAGGGACAGAGCTCCTACAATGAGCAGTTCTTC. Residues: CASSQGQSSYNEQFF.

The chain combines TRBV4-1 with TRBJ2-3; a weak D match, TRBD1 (5 bases). Looked up from germline, CDR1 is MGHRA and CDR2 is YSYEKL. The CDR3 has 13 residues. The V and J ends lost 4 bases and 4 bases respectively, with 9 bases between them. In DNA, the CDR3 is TGCGCCAGCAGCCCGCCAGGGTCAGATACGCAGTATTTT. As protein: CASSPPGSDTQYF.

Note on this clone: Other DNA sequences within the sample encode an identical CDR3. J is TRBJ1-2 and V is TRBV5-1; 7 bases are a match to TRBD1. The V gene end was trimmed by 5 bases and the J gene end by 4 bases; junction bases not matched to a gene: 5. The CDR3 has 13 residues. CDR1 SGHRS and CDR2 YFSETQ come from the germline V gene. In DNA, the CDR3 is TGCGCCAGCAGTCCCGGGACAGCCTATGGCTACACCTTC. It specifies CASSPGTAYGYTF.

The CDR3 region is CASSSGKNTIYF. In DNA form, the CDR3 reads TGTGCCAGCAGCTCCGGGAAGAACACCATATATTTT. The V and J genes are TRBV7-9 and TRBJ1-3; D is undetermined. There are 12 residues in the CDR3. The V gene's germline CDR1 is SEHNR and CDR2 FQNEAQ (reference sequence). Trimming removed 4 bases at V and 7 bases at J, with 8 bases between.

This sequence joins TRBV7-2 and TRBJ2-1; D not resolved. The CDR3 contains 13 residues. The V end was cut by 2 bases, the J end by 3 bases, with 5 bases between. Germline CDR1 reads SGHTA; CDR2 reads FQGNSA. Here the CDR3 reads CASSLQVYNEQFF. CDR3 DNA sequence: TGTGCCAGCAGCTTACAGGTCTACAATGAGCAGTTCTTC.

The rearrangement uses TRBV6-6 and TRBJ1-2; D is unclear. The germline V gene has CDR1 MNHNY and CDR2 SVGAGI (reference sequence). Trimming pared 6 bases from V and 0 bases from J, leaving 11 bases between. The CDR3 totals 14 residues. The CDR3 DNA sequence: TGTGCCAGCAGCCCAGGCAGTACTAACTATGGCTACACCTTC. Translated, it gives CASSPGSTNYGYTF.

The V and J genes are TRBV28 and TRBJ1-2, with 9 bases matching TRBD1. Germline V lookup: CDR1 MDHEN, CDR2 SYDVKM. The V and J ends lost 2 bases and 6 bases, in that order; junction bases with no gene match: 7. CDR3 length: 15 residues. The CDR3 bases are TGTGCCAGCAGTTTACGGACAGGGGCTCCGAATGGCTACACCTTC. Translation gives CASSLRTGAPNGYTF.

The chain joins TRBV11-2 to TRBJ1-1, with a tentative D call TRBD1 (6 bases). The CDR3 consists of 16 residues. V lost 2 bases, J lost 5 bases, and 18 bases lay in between. Germline CDR1 reads SGHAT; CDR2 reads FQNNGV. The CDR3 here is CASSLTVSGAGTEAFF. In nucleotides, the CDR3 is TGTGCCAGCAGCTTAACGGTGTCAGGGGCCGGAACTGAAGCTTTCTTT.

The chain couples TRBV12-5 to TRBJ1-1, with a tentative D call TRBD1 (6 bases). From germline, CDR1 is LGHNT and CDR2 FRNRAP. V lost 6 bases and J 1 base, leaving 15 bases between the germline ends. The CDR3 runs 15 residues. The chain's CDR3 is CASGPGQQKNTEAFF. Written as DNA, the CDR3 is TGTGCTAGTGGCCCGGGACAACAAAAGAACACTGAAGCTTTCTTT.

The rearrangement links TRBV28 to TRBJ2-1, with 8 bases lining up with TRBD1. Germline CDR1 is MDHEN and CDR2 is SYDVKM. This CDR3 is built from 14 residues. J gave up 7 bases and V 8 bases, and 10 bases lay outside the gene matches. The CDR3 sequence: CASGQGALINEQFF. In DNA, the CDR3 is TGTGCCAGCGGTCAGGGGGCATTAATTAATGAGCAGTTCTTC.

The rearrangement joins TRBV19 to TRBJ1-1; a possible D gene is TRBD1 (5 bases). V was cut by 6 bases and J by 2 bases, with 16 bases left in between. In germline, CDR1 is LNHDA, CDR2 SQIVND (reference sequence). This CDR3 has 15 amino acids. Here the CDR3 reads CASSPSPQGNTEAFF. In DNA form, the CDR3 reads TGTGCCAGTAGCCCCAGTCCCCAGGGAAACACTGAAGCTTTCTTT.

The gene calls are TRBV7-6 and TRBJ1-4, with 9 bases fitting TRBD1. J was trimmed by 6 bases and V by 4 bases; bases with no gene match: 15. Germline CDR1 reads SGHVS; CDR2 reads FNYEAQ. CDR3 length: 18 residues. The CDR3 reads CASSSVYRGRVVDEKLFF. As DNA, the CDR3 is TGTGCCAGCAGCTCCGTATACAGGGGGCGCGTAGTCGATGAAAAACTGTTTTTT.

The chain couples TRBV5-5 to TRBJ2-2, with a weak D call TRBD1 (5 bases). CDR1 is SGHKS, CDR2 YYEKEE, per germline (reference sequence). The CDR3 runs 16 residues. V lost 4 bases to trimming and J lost 3 bases, with 16 bases between them. CDR3 amino acids: CASSQSQGGDTGELFF. For the CDR3, the DNA is TGTGCCAGCAGCCAGTCCCAGGGCGGAGACACCGGGGAGCTGTTTTTT.

The V call is TRBV6-1, the J call TRBJ2-2; TRBD2 might be the D (6 bases). CDR1 is MNHNS, CDR2 SASEGT, per germline. This CDR3 spans 14 amino acids. Trimming stripped 7 bases from V and 1 base from J, with 10 bases between. The CDR3 coding sequence is TGTGCCAGCATGCGGGGCATGAACACCGGGGAGCTGTTTTTT. Translating gives CASMRGMNTGELFF.

This rearrangement joins TRBV19 to TRBJ1-1; D is undetermined. Looked up from germline, CDR1 is LNHDA and CDR2 is SQIVND (reference sequence). V was shortened by 5 bases and J by 1 base, with 14 bases between the two germline ends. The length of the CDR3 is 15 residues. The CDR3 spells CASSLPTERNTEAFF. The CDR3 DNA follows: TGTGCCAGTAGTTTACCGACCGAGCGGAACACTGAAGCTTTCTTT.

In regard to this clone: One junction end disagrees with the germline gene, perhaps due to a read error. This rearrangement joins TRBV7-9 to TRBJ2-3, with 9 positions matching TRBD2. CDR3 size: 17 residues. Per germline, CDR1 SEHNR and CDR2 FQNEAQ (reference sequence). CDR3 loop: CSSRWGGGARSTDTQYF. DNA for the CDR3: TGTTCCAGCAGGTGGGGCGGGGGGGCTCGGAGCACAGATACGCAGTATTTT. Full variable domain (outside the CDR3, taken from reference TRBV7-9 and TRBJ2-3): DTGVSQNPRHKITKRGQNVTFRCDPISEHNRLYWYRQTLGQGPEFLTYFQNEAQLEKSRLLSDRFSAERPKGSFSTLEIQRTEQGDSAMYLCSSRWGGGARSTDTQYFGPGTRLTVL.